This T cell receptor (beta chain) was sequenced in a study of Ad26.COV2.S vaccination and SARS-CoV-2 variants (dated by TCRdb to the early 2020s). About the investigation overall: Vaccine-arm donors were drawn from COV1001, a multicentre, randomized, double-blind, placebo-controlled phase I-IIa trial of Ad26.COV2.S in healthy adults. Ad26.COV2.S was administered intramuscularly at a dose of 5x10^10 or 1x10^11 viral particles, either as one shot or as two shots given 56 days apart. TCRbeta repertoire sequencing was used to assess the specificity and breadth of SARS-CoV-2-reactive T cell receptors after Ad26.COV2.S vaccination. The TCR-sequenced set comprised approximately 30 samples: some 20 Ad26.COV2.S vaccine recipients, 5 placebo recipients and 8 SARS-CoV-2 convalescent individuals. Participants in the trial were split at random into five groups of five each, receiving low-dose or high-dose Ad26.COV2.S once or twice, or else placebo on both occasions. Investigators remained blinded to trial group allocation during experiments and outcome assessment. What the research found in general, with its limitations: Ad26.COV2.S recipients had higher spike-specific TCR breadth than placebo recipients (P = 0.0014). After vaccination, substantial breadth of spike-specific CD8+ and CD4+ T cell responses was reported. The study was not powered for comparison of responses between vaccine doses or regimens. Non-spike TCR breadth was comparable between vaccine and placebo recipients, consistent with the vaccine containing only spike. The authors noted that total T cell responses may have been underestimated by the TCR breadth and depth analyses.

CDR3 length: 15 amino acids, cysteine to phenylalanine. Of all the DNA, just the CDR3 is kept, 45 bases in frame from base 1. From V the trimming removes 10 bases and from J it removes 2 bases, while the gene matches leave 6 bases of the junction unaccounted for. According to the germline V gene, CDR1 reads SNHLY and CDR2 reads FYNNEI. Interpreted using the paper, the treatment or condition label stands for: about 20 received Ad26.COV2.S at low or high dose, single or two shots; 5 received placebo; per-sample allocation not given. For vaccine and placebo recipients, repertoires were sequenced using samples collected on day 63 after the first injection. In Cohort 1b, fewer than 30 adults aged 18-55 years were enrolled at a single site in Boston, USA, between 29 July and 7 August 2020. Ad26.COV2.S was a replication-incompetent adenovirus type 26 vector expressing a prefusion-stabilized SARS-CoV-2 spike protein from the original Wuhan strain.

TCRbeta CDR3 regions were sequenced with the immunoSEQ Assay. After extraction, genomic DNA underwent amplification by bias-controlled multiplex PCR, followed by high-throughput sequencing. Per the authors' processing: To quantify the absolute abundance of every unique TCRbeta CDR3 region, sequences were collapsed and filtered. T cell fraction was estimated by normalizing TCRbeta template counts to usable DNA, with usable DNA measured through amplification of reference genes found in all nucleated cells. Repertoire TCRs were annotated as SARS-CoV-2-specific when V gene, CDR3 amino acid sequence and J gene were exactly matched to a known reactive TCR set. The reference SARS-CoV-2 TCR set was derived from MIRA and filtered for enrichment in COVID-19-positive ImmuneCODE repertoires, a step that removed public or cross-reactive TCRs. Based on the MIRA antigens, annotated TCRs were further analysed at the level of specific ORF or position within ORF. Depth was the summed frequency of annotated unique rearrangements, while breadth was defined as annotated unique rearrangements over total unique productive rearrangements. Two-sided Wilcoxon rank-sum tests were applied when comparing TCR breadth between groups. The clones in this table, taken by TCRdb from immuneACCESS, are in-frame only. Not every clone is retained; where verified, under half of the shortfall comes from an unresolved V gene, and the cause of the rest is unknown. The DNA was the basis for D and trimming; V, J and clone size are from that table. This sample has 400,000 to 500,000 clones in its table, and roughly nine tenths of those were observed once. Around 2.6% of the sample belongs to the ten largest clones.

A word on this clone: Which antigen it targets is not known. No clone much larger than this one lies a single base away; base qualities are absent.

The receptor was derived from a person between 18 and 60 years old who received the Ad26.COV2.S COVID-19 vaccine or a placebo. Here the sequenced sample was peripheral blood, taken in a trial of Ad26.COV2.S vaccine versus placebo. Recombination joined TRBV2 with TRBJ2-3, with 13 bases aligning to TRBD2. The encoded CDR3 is CAITTSGGFTDTQYF. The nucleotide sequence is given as TGTGCCATTACGACTAGCGGGGGGTTCACAGATACGCAGTATTTT. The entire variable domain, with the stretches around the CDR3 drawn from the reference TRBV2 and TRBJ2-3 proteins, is EPEVTQTPSHQVTQMGQEVILRCVPISNHLYFYWYRQILGQKVEFLVSFYNNEISEKSEIFDDQFSVERPDGSNFTLKIRSTKLEDSAMYFCAITTSGGFTDTQYFGPGTRLTVL.